The T cell receptor beta chain described here comes from a study of T cell clonotyping in hematopoietic cell transplantation (dated by TCRdb to the early 2020s). Background for the entire study: Recipient samples taken before transplant were collected after cytoreduction. A total of 120 to 150 blood samples were collected in the study from 35 to 45 consecutive transplant recipients and their related donors. Recruitment of patients ran from 2015 to early 2017, and follow-up continued until late 2020 or until death.

This specimen's time point label, interpreted: recipient sample about 28 days before transplant, after cytoreduction. Recipient blood was collected about 28 days before transplant and at days 30, 100 and 180 after transplant. Using Nuclei Lysis Solution, genomic DNA was extracted from unfractionated peripheral blood mononuclear cells that were either fresh or cryopreserved. Overall results and qualifications from the work: Broader TCR repertoire diversity after transplant was predicted by Inverse Simpson Index values from donors and from recipients before transplant. Just a small fraction of recipient repertoires overlapped with donor repertoires, and more than 95% appeared de novo at the given depth. After transplant, TCR diversity in recipients dropped, and pathologically expanded clonotypes increased progressively from day 30 to day 180. Sample size was limited, and cells were not sorted, so CD4 and CD8 repertoire contributions could not be separated.

This clone was counted once. Its binding antigen is unknown. No clone much larger than this one lies a single base away; base qualities are absent. The immunoSEQ assay, a bias-controlled multiplex PCR with V- and J-specific primers, was used to amplify TCR beta CDR3 regions from genomic DNA. In a second PCR step, a proprietary barcode and Illumina adapter sequences were attached to the CDR3 amplicons. CDR3 libraries were sequenced on an Illumina MiSeq instrument. The paper's processing steps were these. immunoSEQ Analyzer 3.0 was used for export and quality control, with R Bioconductor and Immunarch used for downstream analyses. Only productive rearrangements within the normalized downsampled data set were used in the calculation of repertoire metrics. Clonotypes larger than 5 templates in the normalized cohort were defined as pathologically expanded. The Inverse Simpson Index was used to measure repertoire diversity. CMV-specificity analyses were carried out on the non-normalized data set to capture all clonotypes. The table was pulled from immuneACCESS by TCRdb, which kept in-frame rearrangements only. Such tables lose some clones; where checked, under half of the loss comes from unresolved V genes, and the rest has no known cause. The DNA was the basis for D and trimming; V, J and clone size are from that table. In all, the sample holds under 30,000 clones, and about 83% of those were seen once. Around 7% of the sample belongs to the ten largest clones.

Inclusive of the bounding cysteine and phenylalanine, the CDR3 is 17 residues long. The retained sequence is limited to the CDR3, 51 bases, with the frame set at the first base. The germline V gene encodes CDR1 SGHVS and CDR2 FNYEAQ. The V and J ends are trimmed by 1 base and 5 bases, leaving 20 bases between them. This receptor was taken from a woman younger than 45 with chronic myeloid leukemia. Some clones in this sample may be carry-over from other donors' samples. The chain is assembled from TRBV7-6 and TRBJ1-1, with a weak D call of TRBD1 (5 bases match). This sample comprised peripheral blood mononuclear cells, obtained before stem cell transplant. The nucleotide sequence is given as TGTGCCAGCAGCTTAGGGTTATATCGCAGGGACGAGACTGAAGCTTTCTTT. This sequence encodes CASSLGLYRRDETEAFF. Here the CDR3 is joined to the reference TRBV7-6 and TRBJ1-1 genes, and the full variable domain is: GAGVSQSPRYKVTKRGQDVALRCDPISGHVSLYWYRQALGQGPEFLTYFNYEAQQDKSGLPNDRFSAERPEGSISTLTIQRTEQRDSAMYRCASSLGLYRRDETEAFFGQGTRLTVV.